Each of the 12 T cell receptor beta chains below was sequenced from the same sample in a study of cytomegalovirus exposure and HLA in healthy donors. Researchers ran the PCR with 60 Vbeta and 13 Jbeta primers. Assay used: immunoSEQ multiplex PCR; TCRdb lists only in-frame clones, some missing. The data contain fewer than 250,000 clones, approximately 78% of them seen just once; the ten biggest clones take up about 3.1%. Specimen: PBMCs. The receptors were gathered from a man aged 30 to 45 in good health and CMV-seronegative.

The rearrangement joins TRBV19 to TRBJ2-2, with D possibly being TRBD1 (6 bases). V dropped 5 bases and J dropped 5 bases, with 15 bases sitting between them. CDR1 LNHDA and CDR2 SQIVND come from the germline V gene (reference sequence). The CDR3 spans 15 residues. The CDR3 protein is CASSAPGAVTGELFF. CDR3 DNA: TGTGCCAGTAGTGCTCCAGGGGCGGTTACCGGGGAGCTGTTTTTT.

This chain connects TRBV11-2 to TRBJ2-2, with 7 bases fitting TRBD1. The germline CDR1 and CDR2 sequences are SGHAT and FQNNGV. The CDR3 totals 15 residues. V was pared by 0 bases and J by 6 bases, with 4 bases of the junction left unmatched. The CDR3 DNA reads TGTGCCAGCAGCTTAGATCGAACAGGGGCCGGGGAGCTGTTTTTT. This sequence encodes CASSLDRTGAGELFF.

The V call is TRBV5-4, the J call TRBJ2-2; 7 nucleotides match TRBD2. This CDR3 contains 16 residues. Germline assignment: CDR1 SGHNT and CDR2 YYREEE (reference sequence). V shed 4 bases and J 0 bases; nucleotides not matched to a gene: 6. The CDR3 sequence is CASSPGGVPNTGELFF. The CDR3 region has the DNA TGTGCCAGCAGCCCTGGGGGGGTCCCGAACACCGGGGAGCTGTTTTTT.

This chain connects TRBV6-5 to TRBJ1-5, with 9 nucleotides matching TRBD1. CDR3 length: 15 amino acids. Unmatched junction bases numbered 2, after V lost 5 bases and J lost 0 bases. Germline CDR1 and CDR2: MNHEY and SVGAGI. CDR3 in DNA: TGTGCCAGCAGTCCACAGGGGGCTAGCAATCAGCCCCAGCATTTT. Translated: CASSPQGASNQPQHF.

J is TRBJ2-1 and V is TRBV6-1; 11 bases align to TRBD2. Germline V lookup: CDR1 MNHNS, CDR2 SASEGT. The J segment lost 9 bases and the V segment lost 5 bases, leaving 9 bases of the junction unmatched. The CDR3 runs 15 residues. The CDR3 here is CASSPSSGGAGEQFF. The CDR3, as DNA: TGTGCCAGCAGTCCGAGTAGCGGGGGGGCCGGTGAGCAGTTCTTC.

The chain recombines TRBV4-1 with TRBJ2-7; D is unresolved. The ends were cut back, 2 bases at V and 7 bases at J, with 12 bases in the middle. CDR3 length equals 13 residues. Germline loops: CDR1 MGHRA, CDR2 YSYEKL. The CDR3 DNA is TGCGCCAGCAGCCAAATTAGCCTATCAGAGCAGTACTTC. Protein product: CASSQISLSEQYF.

The CDR3 DNA reads TGTGCCAGCAGTCCGACAGGGCCCTATGGCTACACCTTC. It yields the protein CASSPTGPYGYTF. V usage is TRBV7-8 and J usage is TRBJ1-2; 7 bases are a match to TRBD1. The J segment lost 4 bases and the V segment lost 6 bases, leaving 5 bases of the junction unmatched. CDR1 is SGHVS, CDR2 FQNEAQ, per germline. This CDR3 comprises 13 residues.

DNA for the CDR3: TGTGCCAGCAGCCCCCTCTATGACTCCTACAATGAGCAGTTCTTC. Amino acids: CASSPLYDSYNEQFF. V usage is TRBV5-4 and J usage is TRBJ2-1, with D hard to call. The CDR3 has 15 amino acids. V lost 4 bases, J lost 0 bases, and 11 bases lay in between. Germline CDR1 SGHNT, CDR2 YYREEE (reference sequence).

This clone has a single count. The rearrangement uses TRBV29-1 and TRBJ1-2, with D unclear. Germline V gives CDR1 SQVTM, CDR2 ANQGSEA. V gave up 2 bases and J gave up 2 bases, with 9 bases separating them. The CDR3 consists of 13 residues. The CDR3 spells CSVETPGNYGYTF. CDR3 coding DNA: TGCAGCGTTGAAACGCCGGGGAACTATGGCTACACCTTC.

The rearrangement uses TRBV6-6 and TRBJ1-1; tentative D call: TRBD1 (6 bases). This CDR3 is 13 amino acids long. Trimming removed 6 bases from V and 1 base from J, with 9 bases in between. Germline CDR1 is MNHNY and CDR2 is SVGAGI (reference sequence). The CDR3 sequence: CASSLQGNTEAFF. In DNA, the CDR3 is TGTGCCAGCAGCCTACAGGGGAACACTGAAGCTTTCTTT.

This clone was picked up a small number of times. The chain joins TRBV5-6 to TRBJ2-7, with 10 bases aligning to TRBD1. V was clipped by 4 bases and J by 4 bases; unmatched bases: 5. Germline CDR1 is SGHDT and CDR2 is YYEEEE. The CDR3 length is 14 residues. CDR3 in amino acids: CASSVTGGRYEQYF. Here the CDR3 DNA reads TGTGCCAGCAGCGTGACAGGGGGCAGGTACGAGCAGTACTTC. The complete variable domain, with remaining parts taken from reference TRBV5-6 and TRBJ2-7, reads DAGVTQSPTHLIKTRGQQVTLRCSPKSGHDTVSWYQQALGQGPQFIFQYYEEEERQRGNFPDRFSGHQFPNYSSELNVNALLLGDSALYLCASSVTGGRYEQYFGPGTRLTVT.

This clone appeared a single time. V and J are TRBV6-5 and TRBJ2-5, with a tentative D call TRBD2 (6 bases). Trimming cost V 6 bases and J 11 bases, with 16 bases left between them. Per germline, CDR1 MNHEY and CDR2 SVGAGI. The CDR3 runs 12 residues. CDR3 nucleotide sequence: TGTGCCAGCAGCCTTCGGGGGAGAGAGCAGTACTTC. Amino acid sequence: CASSLRGREQYF.